Listed here is a single T cell receptor (beta chain). The protocol was immunoSEQ multiplex PCR, while the TCRdb copy is restricted to in-frame clones and leaves out a portion. The repertoire has 310,000 or so clones, approximately 86% of them found once; the top ten carry roughly a tenth. This record belongs to a study of blood T cell repertoires in COVID-19. Study-level background: From T cells, B-cell-depleted T cells, or PBMCs came the material, which was cDNA or gDNA.

Enrolled during active infection, Seattle patients were then followed longitudinally. Germline V gene sequence: CDR1 SSHAT, CDR2 FNYEAQ (reference sequence). There are 15 residues in the CDR3. V lost 5 bases, J lost 3 bases, and 14 bases lay in between. The source of this sequence is a man aged 25 to 45 with COVID-19, enrolled during active disease. This sequence joins TRBV7-7 and TRBJ2-1, with a tentative D call TRBD1 (5 bases). The sample comprised peripheral blood. CDR3 sequence reads: CASSPRAGYYNEQFF. The CDR3, as DNA: TGTGCCAGCAGCCCTCGGGCAGGGTACTACAATGAGCAGTTCTTC.